These 10 T cell receptor beta chains were sequenced from one sample in a study of cytomegalovirus exposure and HLA in healthy donors. PCR used 60 Vbeta primers and 13 Jbeta primers. Only in-frame clones appear in the TCRdb table, and some are missing; sequencing was by immunoSEQ multiplex PCR. The profile covers roughly 97,000 clones, with 76% appearing a single time and about 5.4% taken by the ten largest. The sequencing sample was made of PBMCs. Source of these receptors: a woman between 18 and 30 years old in good health and CMV-seropositive.

The table lists this clone with a count of one. V and J are TRBV7-9 and TRBJ2-7; D is perhaps TRBD2 (6 bases). CDR3 length: 11 residues. Trimming took off 5 bases at V and 7 bases at J, with 9 bases between the two ends. Per germline, CDR1 SEHNR and CDR2 FQNEAQ (reference sequence). CDR3 sequence: CASSPGLEQYF. Here the CDR3 DNA reads TGTGCCAGCAGCCCCGGACTAGAGCAGTACTTC.

This chain connects TRBV6-5 to TRBJ1-5, with a possible D match to TRBD1 (5 bases). The length of the CDR3 is 15 residues. Germline V gene data show CDR1 as MNHEY and CDR2 as SVGAGI. The germline V and J ends were trimmed by 8 bases and 2 bases, with 16 bases remaining between them. For the CDR3, the DNA is TGTGCCAGCCGTGGCAGGGCCCTCGGCAATCAGCCCCAGCATTTT. Translating it yields CASRGRALGNQPQHF.

The gene calls are TRBV19 and TRBJ2-7; TRBD1 matches 7 bases. The V gene end was trimmed by 2 bases and the J gene end by 7 bases; junction bases not matched to a gene: 5. CDR3 length: 13 residues. CDR1 and CDR2 (germline): LNHDA, SQIVND (reference sequence). The CDR3 loop is CASSIFDREEQYF. The CDR3, as DNA: TGTGCCAGTAGTATATTCGACAGGGAGGAGCAGTACTTC.

The chain recombines TRBV30 with TRBJ2-7; 10 positions agree with TRBD1. CDR3 length: 13 amino acids. In germline, CDR1 is GTSNPN, CDR2 SVGIG (reference sequence). With 1 base clipped from V and 5 bases from J, the junction kept 2 bases outside the gene matches. The CDR3 bases are TGTGCCTGGAGTGGGGGGACAGGGGACGAGCAGTACTTC. Its translation: CAWSGGTGDEQYF.

This sequence joins TRBV28 and TRBJ2-3; D gene uncertain. The CDR3 loop spans 12 amino acids. V was pared by 6 bases and J by 0 bases, with 4 bases between. Per the germline V gene, CDR1 is MDHEN and CDR2 is SYDVKM. The CDR3 spells CASSPSTDTQYF. CDR3 sequence (DNA): TGTGCCAGCAGCCCTAGCACAGATACGCAGTATTTT.

The chain combines TRBV28 with TRBJ1-5; 7 positions agree with TRBD1. The V and J ends lost 6 bases and 3 bases, in that order; junction bases with no gene match: 11. The CDR3 sequence is 16 residues long. Germline V gives CDR1 MDHEN, CDR2 SYDVKM. CDR3 sequence reads: CASSGQETKVNQPQHF. For the CDR3, the DNA is TGTGCCAGCAGCGGACAGGAGACTAAAGTCAATCAGCCCCAGCATTTT.

The rearrangement links TRBV30 to TRBJ1-3; D perhaps matches TRBD1 (5 bases). The germline V and J ends were trimmed by 1 base and 4 bases, with 8 bases remaining between them. The germline V gene encodes CDR1 GTSNPN and CDR2 SVGIG (reference sequence). There are 13 residues in the CDR3. The CDR3 bases are TGTGCCTGGAGTGGGGGCGCGGGAAACACCATATATTTT. It yields the protein CAWSGGAGNTIYF.

This clone has only one observation. The V and J genes are TRBV28 and TRBJ2-7; TRBD1 agrees at 7 bases. Germline V gene sequence: CDR1 MDHEN, CDR2 SYDVKM. V gave up 6 bases and J gave up 4 bases; unmatched junction bases: 12. The CDR3 extends over 15 amino acids. The CDR3 protein is CASRRQGKGGYEQYF. CDR3 nucleotides: TGTGCCAGCAGGCGACAGGGAAAAGGAGGATACGAGCAGTACTTC.

This clone was recorded a few times. The chain links TRBV6-1 to TRBJ1-6; TRBD1 agrees at 7 bases. With 1 base clipped from V and 6 bases from J, the junction kept 0 bases outside the gene matches. CDR1 and CDR2 from the germline V gene are MNHNS and SASEGT. This CDR3 has 14 residues. CDR3 coding DNA: TGTGCCAGCAGTGAAGGACAGGGTAATTCACCCCTCCACTTT. Translating it yields CASSEGQGNSPLHF.

This sequence joins TRBV19 and TRBJ1-4; D unresolved. Trimming removed 3 bases from V and 4 bases from J, with 12 bases in between. This CDR3 region has 15 residues. Germline V lookup: CDR1 LNHDA, CDR2 SQIVND (reference sequence). The DNA for the CDR3 is TGTGCCAGTAGTATTGGAGGCGGAATTAATGAAAAACTGTTTTTT. The encoded protein is CASSIGGGINEKLFF.